Presented here are 22 T cell receptor beta chains from one specimen sequenced in a study of blood T cell repertoires in COVID-19. Produced via immunoSEQ multiplex PCR; TCRdb's table is partial and in-frame only. The data contain around 300,000 clones, approximately 81% of them singletons. Sequenced: PBMCs or T cells enriched from blood (not recorded which). All receptors come from a woman aged 45 to 65 who had recovered from COVID-19.

The chain joins TRBV10-3 to TRBJ2-1, with a weak D call TRBD1 (6 bases). The ends were cut back, 6 bases at V and 8 bases at J, with 11 bases in the middle. The CDR3 is made up of 12 amino acids. CDR1 ENHRY and CDR2 SYGVKD come from the germline V gene. CDR3 loop: CAISPQGYEQFF. As DNA, the CDR3 is TGTGCCATCAGCCCCCAGGGGTATGAGCAGTTCTTC.

This rearrangement joins TRBV19 to TRBJ2-7; 7 bases align to TRBD1. Unmatched junction bases numbered 12, after V lost 5 bases and J lost 5 bases. The CDR3 consists of 15 residues. The V gene's germline CDR1 is LNHDA and CDR2 SQIVND (reference sequence). The CDR3 DNA reads as TGTGCCAGTAGTTCCTACAGGGGTGGTCTCGACGAGCAGTACTTC. Translating gives CASSSYRGGLDEQYF.

CDR3 nucleotide sequence: TGTGCCAGCAGCTCCGCGACAGGGGTGGATACGCAGTATTTT. Protein sequence: CASSSATGVDTQYF. The chain employs TRBV7-3 and TRBJ2-3; 8 bases agree with TRBD1. The CDR3 loop spans 14 amino acids. V shed 4 bases, J shed 6 bases, and the junction held 6 bases outside the gene matches. Germline V gives CDR1 SGHTA, CDR2 FQGTGA.

This chain connects TRBV10-2 to TRBJ1-4; TRBD1 might be the D (5 bases). The CDR3 loop spans 15 amino acids. Trimming removed 2 bases from V and 5 bases from J, with 12 bases in between. Germline values: CDR1 WSHSY, CDR2 SAAADI. The CDR3 sequence: CASSEAGGRNEKLFF. The CDR3 nucleotides are TGCGCCAGCAGTGAGGCCGGGGGAAGGAATGAAAAACTGTTTTTT.

The chain joins TRBV2 to TRBJ1-5, with D unclear. The CDR3 is 13 amino acids. The germline V gene encodes CDR1 SNHLY and CDR2 FYNNEI. Trimming cost V 6 bases and J 14 bases, with 20 bases left between them. The CDR3 here is CASRTTEGSPKHF. DNA of the CDR3: TGTGCCAGCAGGACCACGGAGGGCAGCCCTAAGCATTTT. Full variable domain (missing parts from reference TRBV2 and TRBJ1-5): EPEVTQTPSHQVTQMGQEVILRCVPISNHLYFYWYRQILGQKVEFLVSFYNNEISEKSEIFDDQFSVERPDGSNFTLKIRSTKLEDSAMYFCASRTTEGSPKHFGDGTRLSIL.

This sequence joins TRBV30 and TRBJ1-5; D unresolved. Germline assignment: CDR1 GTSNPN and CDR2 SVGIG (reference sequence). V was clipped by 2 bases and J by 2 bases, with 10 bases between them. The CDR3 contains 14 residues. CDR3 DNA: TGTGCCTGGAGTATTGGACTGGGCAATCAGCCCCAGCATTTT. Translation: CAWSIGLGNQPQHF.

On this clone itself: The sample has other DNA sequences that encode this CDR3 too. V gene TRBV9 combines with J gene TRBJ1-2; D remains ambiguous. The CDR3 consists of 14 residues. Trimming took 0 bases from V and 4 from J, leaving 10 bases between them. The germline gives CDR1 SGDLS, CDR2 YYNGEE. CDR3 coding DNA: TGTGCCAGCAGCGTAGGGTCCGGGTCCTATGGCTACACCTTC. Translated: CASSVGSGSYGYTF.

The gene calls are TRBV7-7 and TRBJ2-2, with 8 bases fitting TRBD1. CDR1 and CDR2 from the germline V gene are SSHAT and FNYEAQ (reference sequence). This CDR3 contains 16 residues. V trimming: 5 bases; J trimming: 6 bases; junction bases outside the gene matches: 11. This chain's CDR3 is CASSPWTGSIAGELFF. CDR3 in DNA: TGTGCCAGCAGCCCATGGACAGGGTCTATCGCCGGGGAGCTGTTTTTT.

This clone was observed a handful of times. The genes are TRBV7-2 and TRBJ1-6, with a possible D match to TRBD1 (5 bases). V was clipped by 5 bases and J by 15 bases, with 17 bases between them. Germline V gives CDR1 SGHTA, CDR2 FQGNSA. The CDR3 has 13 amino acids. CDR3 DNA sequence: TGTGCCAGCAGCGTACTACAGGTGGAGCTCCTCCACTTT. This gives the protein CASSVLQVELLHF.

The chain is built from TRBV29-1 and TRBJ2-1, with 10 nucleotides matching TRBD2. The V segment lost 5 bases and the J segment 7 bases; nucleotides outside the gene matches: 11. CDR1 SQVTM and CDR2 ANQGSEA come from the germline V gene. The CDR3 spans 15 residues. The CDR3 spells CSVWGKRGGRNEQFF. The CDR3 nucleotides read TGCAGCGTTTGGGGAAAGCGGGGGGGCCGTAATGAGCAGTTCTTC.

The chain combines TRBV7-2 with TRBJ2-1; a possible D gene is TRBD1 (7 bases). V dropped 4 bases and J dropped 9 bases, with 22 bases sitting between them. The CDR3 has 16 amino acids. The V gene's germline CDR1 is SGHTA and CDR2 FQGNSA. The CDR3, as DNA: TGTGCCAGCAGCTCTCCGTGGCCGATCCAGGGGGGTGAGCAGTTCTTC. It codes for CASSSPWPIQGGEQFF.

The rearrangement joins TRBV4-1 to TRBJ2-1; no firm D call. Trimming left V 2 bases short and J 9 bases short, with 11 bases between. The germline CDR1 and CDR2 sequences are MGHRA and YSYEKL. The CDR3 is 13 residues long. In DNA form, the CDR3 reads TGCGCCAGCAGCCAATGGTTAGGCGGTGAGCAGTTCTTC. Protein: CASSQWLGGEQFF.

The chain links TRBV19 to TRBJ2-5, with 8 bases aligning to TRBD2. Germline V CDR1 and CDR2: LNHDA, SQIVND (reference sequence). The CDR3 sequence is 15 residues long. The V gene end was trimmed by 7 bases and the J gene end by 5 bases; junction bases not matched to a gene: 12. Here the CDR3 DNA reads TGTGCCAGTAATGGTGACGGGAGGGTGCGGGAGACCCAGTACTTC. Its translation is CASNGDGRVRETQYF.

The chain uses TRBV2 and TRBJ2-2; 7 nucleotides line up with TRBD1. V was pared by 6 bases and J by 7 bases, with 11 bases of the junction left unmatched. The CDR3 runs to 15 residues. The germline V gene encodes CDR1 SNHLY and CDR2 FYNNEI. DNA of the CDR3: TGTGCCAGCAGCAATCCGACAGGGCGTGGCGGGGAGCTGTTTTTT. Protein sequence: CASSNPTGRGGELFF.

This clone showed up just once. This chain joins TRBV5-1 and TRBJ1-4; 11 positions match TRBD1. CDR1 is SGHRS, CDR2 YFSETQ, per germline. CDR3 length: 16 amino acids. With V trimmed by 2 bases and J by 7 bases, 7 bases remained unmatched. CDR3 amino acids: CASSFSTGTGGEKLFF. The CDR3 DNA sequence: TGCGCCAGCAGCTTCAGCACCGGGACAGGGGGTGAAAAACTGTTTTTT.

The V call is TRBV30, the J call TRBJ2-7; TRBD1 matches at 9 bases. The CDR3 is 13 amino acids. Germline trimming cut 6 bases from V and 6 bases from J; bases unmatched to any gene: 9. The germline CDR1 and CDR2 sequences are GTSNPN and SVGIG (reference sequence). CDR3 coding DNA: TGTGCCTGTCCGGGACAGGGTGGATCCGAGCAGTACTTC. Translated, it gives CACPGQGGSEQYF.

J is TRBJ2-2 and V is TRBV4-3, with 7 bases that match TRBD1. The CDR3 spans 16 residues. After removal of 3 bases from V and 1 base from J, the junction contained 5 bases not matched to a gene. The germline V gene encodes CDR1 LGHNA and CDR2 YSLEER. CDR3 region: CASSQSRGWNTGELFF. In nucleotides, the CDR3 is TGCGCCAGCAGCCAGAGCAGGGGGTGGAACACCGGGGAGCTGTTTTTT.

The table lists this clone with a few counts. In DNA form, the CDR3 reads TGCGCCAGCAGGCGCCTCACTAGCGAAGAGACCCAGTACTTC. Its translation: CASRRLTSEETQYF. The chain links TRBV5-1 to TRBJ2-5; 7 nucleotides agree with TRBD2. Germline V gives CDR1 SGHRS, CDR2 YFSETQ. The CDR3 length is 14 residues. V gave up 5 bases and J gave up 3 bases; unmatched junction bases: 7.

The chain couples TRBV5-1 to TRBJ1-4, with D perhaps TRBD1 (5 bases). V dropped 3 bases and J dropped 8 bases, with 14 bases sitting between them. CDR1 is SGHRS and CDR2 is YFSETQ in the germline V gene. The CDR3 consists of 14 residues. The CDR3 reads CASSSQVAGEKLFF. The CDR3 DNA reads TGCGCCAGCAGCTCTCAGGTGGCAGGGGAAAAACTGTTTTTT.

Worth noting for this clone: Sequence at one end of the junction differs from germline and may be a read error. The chain carries TRBV14 and TRBJ2-7; D gene uncertain. Per the germline V gene, CDR1 is SGHDN and CDR2 is FVKESK. CDR3 size: 12 residues. CDR3 protein: CASSQVQTAKQF. CDR3 nucleotides: TGTGCCAGCAGCCAAGTCCAAACAGCTAAGCAGTTC.

The chain joins TRBV19 to TRBJ2-2; D uncertain. Trimming took off 0 bases at V and 6 bases at J, with 14 bases between the two ends. Germline CDR1 LNHDA, CDR2 SQIVND (reference sequence). The CDR3 totals 16 residues. DNA for the CDR3: TGTGCCAGTAGTATAGATCTTAGCATCAGCGCCGGGGAGCTGTTTTTT. Translated, it gives CASSIDLSISAGELFF.

The chain uses TRBV14 and TRBJ2-3; no clear D gene. CDR3 length: 14 amino acids. V dropped 1 base and J dropped 7 bases, with 12 bases sitting between them. Looked up from germline, CDR1 is SGHDN and CDR2 is FVKESK. For the CDR3, the DNA is TGTGCCAGCAGCCAAGGCTCGAGTTTGAATACGCAGTATTTT. Its protein product is CASSQGSSLNTQYF.